The T cell receptor (beta chain) under discussion was sequenced for a study of OX40 agonist ivuxolimab in advanced cancers. Trimming left V 5 bases short and J 0 bases short, with 13 bases between. CDR1 LNHDA and CDR2 SQIVND come from the germline V gene (reference sequence). The CDR3 totals 16 residues. Libraries were prepared by immunoSEQ multiplex PCR; TCRdb keeps only in-frame clonotypes and omits some of them. This sample yields 55,000 to 75,000 clones, of which about 90% are seen a single time; 0.37% belongs to the top ten. The sample was CD4+ or CD8+ T cells sorted from blood, taken in a trial of the OX40 agonist ivuxolimab. This sequence originates from an adult with an advanced solid tumor such as melanoma, head and neck, liver or kidney cancer. V is TRBV19 and J is TRBJ1-4; no clear D gene. CDR3 coding DNA: TGTGCCAGTAGTGCAGGTGCATTTTCAACTAATGAAAAACTGTTTTTT. Translating it yields CASSAGAFSTNEKLFF.